Below are 22 T cell receptor beta chains sequenced from a single sample in a study of T cell repertoires in cytomegalovirus infection. Each CDR3 protein gets one entry after TCRdb re-called the reads with MiXCR. The repertoire holds about 450,000 distinct CDR3 sequences, with approximately 30% as singletons. The sequencing sample was made of PBMCs. These receptors were obtained from a human donor in good health (CMV status not recorded). Some clones in this sample may be carry-over from other donors' samples.

This clonotype was observed a few times. The CDR3 DNA follows: TGTGCCATCAGTGAGGGGGGGGGGCCCCAGCATTTT. Translating it yields CAISEGGGPQHF. V is TRBV10-3 and J is TRBJ1-5; tentative D call: TRBD1 (5 bases). The germline gives CDR1 ENHRY, CDR2 SYGVKD. The CDR3 length is 12 residues. V was pared by 2 bases and J by 9 bases, with 8 bases between.

This clonotype was found many times. The CDR3 coding sequence is TGTGCCAGCAGCGCCGGCAGCGAGCAGTACTTC. Translation gives CASSAGSEQYF. J is TRBJ2-7 and V is TRBV7-8; D gene ambiguous. V was cut by 5 bases and J by 6 bases, with 8 bases left in between. This CDR3 contains 11 residues. CDR1 is SGHVS, CDR2 FQNEAQ, per germline.

This clonotype has a count of ten or more. Mismatch with germline at one junction end may stem from a read error. The CDR3 DNA sequence: TGTGCCAGCAGCGTAGCAGGGGAAGCCGGGGAGCTGTTTTTT. It yields the protein CASSVAGEAGELFF. The chain joins TRBV7-2 to TRBJ2-2, with D possibly TRBD1 on 6 matching bases. Per germline, CDR1 SGHTA and CDR2 FQGNSA. The CDR3 covers 14 residues.

As to this clonotype: Germline and junction disagree at one end, which may indicate a read error. The CDR3, as DNA: TGTGCAAGCACTGACAGCACCTACGAGAAGTACTTC. Amino acids: CASTDSTYEKYF. The V and J genes are TRBV6-2 or TRBV6-3 and TRBJ2-7; a weak D match, TRBD1 (5 bases). This CDR3 comprises 12 residues. Per the germline V gene, CDR1 is MNHEY and CDR2 is SVGEGT.

This clonotype was seen a few times. The chain couples TRBV2 to TRBJ2-7; D is possibly TRBD2 (6 bases). The CDR3 is made up of 14 amino acids. From germline, CDR1 is SNHLY and CDR2 FYNNEI. Trimming removed 3 bases from V and 5 bases from J, with 14 bases in between. CDR3 nucleotides: TGTGCCAGCAGTGAGGGAGGTACGGGGGACGAGCAGTACTTC. This encodes CASSEGGTGDEQYF.

There are a few counts of this clonotype. The chain uses TRBV6-2 or TRBV6-3 and TRBJ1-5, with D possibly being TRBD1 (6 bases). V was shortened by 7 bases and J by 1 base, with 14 bases between the two germline ends. From germline, CDR1 is MNHEY and CDR2 SVGEGT. The CDR3 extends over 15 amino acids. CDR3 nucleotide sequence: TGTGCCAGCACGGTGGGACAAGCAAGCAATCAGCCCCAGCATTTT. Translation gives CASTVGQASNQPQHF.

The chain links TRBV6-4 to TRBJ1-2; 7 bases align to TRBD1. The junction had 6 bases not matched to a gene; V was cut back by 6 bases and J by 2 bases. Germline assignment: CDR1 MRHNA and CDR2 SNTAGT. The CDR3 runs to 14 residues. This CDR3 reads CASSKETGNYGYTF. In DNA, the CDR3 is TGTGCCAGCAGCAAAGAGACAGGGAACTATGGCTACACCTTC.

This clonotype has a count of ten or more. This chain uses TRBV19 with TRBJ2-2, with D perhaps being TRBD1 or TRBD2 (5 bases each). V gave up 7 bases and J gave up 5 bases, with 23 bases separating them. The V gene's germline CDR1 is LNHDA and CDR2 SQIVND (reference sequence). The CDR3 spans 17 residues. The CDR3 DNA follows: TGTGCCAGTACCGACCACGCCGGGACCCCGGGGACCGGGGAGCTGTTTTTT. It specifies CASTDHAGTPGTGELFF.

In regard to this clonotype: The CDR3 does not close with the conserved phenylalanine or tryptophan, likely indicating a read error. V usage is TRBV7-8 and J usage is TRBJ2-7; 7 nucleotides match TRBD1. From germline, CDR1 is SGHVS and CDR2 FQNEAQ. This CDR3 has 16 amino acids. V trimming: 1 base; J trimming: 1 base; junction bases outside the gene matches: 7. CDR3 bases: TGTGCCAGCAGCTTAGGTCTAGGGGGCGAATCCTACGAGCAGTACTTA. Protein sequence: CASSLGLGGESYEQYL.

The chain couples TRBV6-1 to TRBJ2-3; TRBD1 or TRBD2 may be the D gene (5 bases each). V lost 1 base and J 0 bases, leaving 11 bases between the germline ends. In germline, CDR1 is MNHNS, CDR2 SASEGT. CDR3 length: 16 amino acids. As DNA, the CDR3 is TGTGCCAGCAGTGAAGTTGGGGGTACCAGCACAGATACGCAGTATTTT. This codes for CASSEVGGTSTDTQYF.

Notes on this clonotype: The junction shows a germline mismatch at one end, possibly a read error. The chain uses TRBV4-2 and TRBJ2-1, with 10 bases matching TRBD2. CDR1 and CDR2 from the germline V gene are LGHNA and YNFKEQ. This CDR3 comprises 17 residues. CDR3 in amino acids: CSSSQDEAGGRYNEQFF. CDR3 in DNA: TGTTCCAGCAGCCAAGATGAAGCGGGGGGGCGGTACAATGAGCAGTTCTTC.

This clonotype has only a few counts. This rearrangement joins TRBV20-1 to TRBJ1-4; 7 positions agree with TRBD1. CDR1 is DFQATT and CDR2 is SNEGSKA in the germline V gene (reference sequence). The CDR3 covers 16 residues. The trim removed 0 bases at V and 5 bases at J, leaving 9 bases unmatched. For the CDR3, the DNA is TGCAGTGCTAGAGATAAGAGAAGGGGGCCAAATGAAAAACTGTTTTTT. It yields the protein CSARDKRRGPNEKLFF.

Details on this clonotype: Given the absence of the conserved phenylalanine or tryptophan at the CDR3 end, a read error is likely. The chain links TRBV6-6 to TRBJ2-1, with D tentatively TRBD1 (5 bases). The V end was cut by 6 bases, the J end by 2 bases, with 14 bases between. Germline V gene sequence: CDR1 MNHNY, CDR2 SVGAGI (reference sequence). This CDR3 spans 15 amino acids. The CDR3 loop reads CASSTQGPPYNEQFL. CDR3 DNA: TGTGCCAGCAGCACGCAGGGTCCCCCCTACAATGAGCAGTTCTTA.

Of note for this clonotype: Given a much more abundant clone one base away, this may be a read error. The chain is built from TRBV12-3 or TRBV12-4 and TRBJ1-2; 7 nucleotides line up with TRBD1. The CDR3 length is 12 residues. The CDR3 sequence: CASRLGGHGYTF. The CDR3 bases are TGTGCCAGCCGTTTAGGGGGCCATGGCTACACCTTC.

This clonotype was detected a few times. The V call is TRBV7-8, the J call TRBJ1-6; 10 bases are a match to TRBD1. Germline-derived CDR1 and CDR2 are SGHVS and FQNEAQ. The CDR3 has 16 residues. Germline trimming cut 5 bases from V and 7 bases from J; bases unmatched to any gene: 8. CDR3 coding DNA: TGTGCCAGCAGCGCCCGGGACAGGGGTGAGAATTCACCCCTCCACTTT. Its protein product is CASSARDRGENSPLHF.

This clonotype was observed at least ten times. This rearrangement joins TRBV12-3 or TRBV12-4 to TRBJ2-2; the D gene is possibly TRBD1 (6 bases). This CDR3 comprises 15 residues. V was trimmed by 5 bases and J by 4 bases, leaving 14 bases between them. CDR3 sequence reads: CASSPRGSGTGELFF. In DNA, the CDR3 is TGTGCCAGCAGTCCTAGGGGGAGCGGCACCGGGGAGCTGTTTTTT.

J is TRBJ2-1 and V is TRBV7-2; perhaps TRBD2 as D (6 bases). CDR3 length: 18 amino acids. Germline CDR1 and CDR2: SGHTA and FQGNSA. The V gene lost 5 bases and the J gene lost 1 base, with 21 bases spanning the gap. The CDR3 DNA sequence: TGTGCCAGCAGCGCAGCTAAAGGGAGGATGCGATCCTACAATGAGCAGTTCTTC. Its protein product is CASSAAKGRMRSYNEQFF.

This clonotype was recorded many times. CDR3 DNA sequence: TGTGCCAGCAGCTTAAGCGGGGGGGCCGATACGCAGTATTTT. Translated, it gives CASSLSGGADTQYF. This sequence joins TRBV7-2 and TRBJ2-3; 10 positions match TRBD2. Germline CDR1 SGHTA, CDR2 FQGNSA. CDR3 length: 14 amino acids. J lost 6 bases, V lost 2 bases, and 2 bases had no gene match.

This clonotype was seen a few times. The rearrangement uses TRBV19 and TRBJ1-5, with 9 bases matching TRBD1. The CDR3 runs to 15 residues. After removal of 10 bases from V and 0 bases from J, the junction contained 7 bases not matched to a gene. Germline V gene data show CDR1 as LNHDA and CDR2 as SQIVND (reference sequence). CDR3 in DNA: TGTGCCACTCGGGACAGGGATAATAGCAATCAGCCCCAGCATTTT. Protein sequence: CATRDRDNSNQPQHF.

This clonotype was seen a handful of times. Here the CDR3 reads CASSLLGLARGTDTQYF. In DNA, the CDR3 is TGTGCCAGCAGCTTATTAGGGCTAGCGAGAGGCACAGATACGCAGTATTTT. The chain combines TRBV7-2 with TRBJ2-3, with D possibly TRBD2 on 6 matching bases. The CDR3 sequence is 17 residues long. Germline CDR1 is SGHTA and CDR2 is FQGNSA. V lost 2 bases to trimming and J lost 1 base, with 16 bases between them.

The V gene is TRBV29-1, the J gene TRBJ2-2, with 7 bases lining up with TRBD1. The germline gives CDR1 SQVTM, CDR2 ANQGSEA. Trimming cost V 6 bases and J 0 bases; bases outside gene matches: 4. CDR3 length: 14 amino acids. CDR3 DNA: TGCAGCGTAGATGACAGGGCGAACACCGGGGAGCTGTTTTTT. Protein: CSVDDRANTGELFF.

A remark on this clonotype: This clone may be a read error of a much larger clone one base away. J is TRBJ1-4 and V is TRBV7-2, with 7 bases matching TRBD1. The CDR3 is 14 residues long. The germline gives CDR1 SGHTA, CDR2 FQGNSA. CDR3 in DNA: TGTGCCAGCAGCCCTGACAGGGCGGGTGAAAAAATGTTTTTT. Translated, it gives CASSPDRAGEKMFF.